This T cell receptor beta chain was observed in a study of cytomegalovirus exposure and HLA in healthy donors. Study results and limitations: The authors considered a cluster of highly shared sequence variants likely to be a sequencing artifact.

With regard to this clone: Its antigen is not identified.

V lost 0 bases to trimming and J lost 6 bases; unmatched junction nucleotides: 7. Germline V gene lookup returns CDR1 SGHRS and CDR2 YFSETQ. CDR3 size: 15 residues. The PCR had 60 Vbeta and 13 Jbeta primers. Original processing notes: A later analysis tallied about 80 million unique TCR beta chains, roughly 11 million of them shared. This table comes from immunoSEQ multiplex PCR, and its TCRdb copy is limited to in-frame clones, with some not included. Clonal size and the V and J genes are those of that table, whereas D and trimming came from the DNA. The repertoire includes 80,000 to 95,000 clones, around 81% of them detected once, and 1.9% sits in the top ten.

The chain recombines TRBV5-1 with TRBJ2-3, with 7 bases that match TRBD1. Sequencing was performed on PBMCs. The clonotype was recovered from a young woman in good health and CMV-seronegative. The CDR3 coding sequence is TGCGCCAGCAGCTTGGCCGGCGACAGGGTGGATACGCAGTATTTT. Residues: CASSLAGDRVDTQYF. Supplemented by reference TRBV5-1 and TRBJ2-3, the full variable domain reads KAGVTQTPRYLIKTRGQQVTLSCSPISGHRSVSWYQQTPGQGLQFLFEYFSETQRNKGNFPGRFSGRQFSNSRSEMNVSTLELGDSALYLCASSLAGDRVDTQYFGPGTRLTVL.